This T cell receptor beta chain was obtained from a study of shared clonotypes between healthy human individuals. Here immunoSEQ multiplex PCR was the method, and the copy in TCRdb shows in-frame clones only, minus some. The profile shows around 2,000,000 clones, about 95% of them singletons. This CDR3 region has 15 residues. V lost 4 bases and J 4 bases, leaving 17 bases between the germline ends. Germline V gives CDR1 SGHDT, CDR2 YYEEEE. Naive CD8 cells lacked CD45RO, underwent positive selection for CCR7 and left out terminally differentiated effector memory CD45RA+ cells. This clone has a single count. Its antigen is unknown. Study results and caveats: Genetic and exposure-history diversity was limited by the small donor number.

This rearrangement joins TRBV5-6 to TRBJ1-2, with TRBD1 as a possible D gene (5 bases). What was sequenced was naive CD8+ T cells sorted from blood. The receptor was isolated from a man aged 18 to 29 in good health. The chain's CDR3 is CASSPGPDGAYGYTF. The CDR3, as DNA: TGTGCCAGCAGCCCGGGCCCCGACGGGGCCTATGGCTACACCTTC.